This paragraph reports one T cell receptor beta chain. Antigen specificity is unknown. The data were obtained in a study of PD-1 blockade in classical Hodgkin lymphoma. From germline, CDR1 is SGHRS and CDR2 YFSETQ. V lost 4 bases and J 10 bases, leaving 12 bases between the germline ends. The CDR3 loop spans 13 amino acids. Notes on the study in general: Complete responders' diversity at baseline resembled that of newly diagnosed patients.

Documented time point: cycle 4 day 1 (C4D1), after 6 weeks of nivolumab. Every patient was affected by relapse after autologous stem cell transplantation, while exposure to brentuximab vedotin was not uniform. Magnetic negative selection was used to purify CD4+ T cells from PBMCs that had been thawed. Best responses were complete response, partial response or progressive disease. Profiled with immunoSEQ multiplex PCR; TCRdb holds only in-frame clones, not every one. Found here are some 19,000 clones, roughly 65% of them singletons; the top ten hold approximately 2.7%. This sequence originates from a human donor with classical Hodgkin lymphoma. The sample in question was CD4+ T cells from blood, obtained before the fourth cycle of nivolumab. This sequence joins TRBV5-1 and TRBJ1-6; D is ambiguous. This CDR3 is CASSQTASSPLHF. The CDR3 DNA follows: TGCGCCAGCAGCCAAACGGCTAGCTCACCCCTCCACTTT.